A selection of T cell receptor beta chains follows, all from one sample in a study of blood T cell repertoires in COVID-19. Measured with immunoSEQ multiplex PCR; TCRdb has only the in-frame clones, and not every one. Of around 210,000 clones in the sample, around 88% were seen once. The sample comprised peripheral blood. Receptors originate from a man in his late teens or twenties with active or convalescent COVID-19. CDR3s include the opening cysteine and the closing phenylalanine or tryptophan. Clone size, where shown, is once, few, many, or a class for clones that have expanded.

abundance: NA; len: 15; v_gene: TRBV6-6; CDR3aa: CASSYPGTGPGAQHF
abundance: NA; len: 15; v_gene: TRBV5-1; CDR3aa: CASSLGTGGGDGYTF
abundance: NA; len: 17; v_gene: TRBV6-4; CDR3aa: CASSPGPQGANTGELFF
abundance: NA; len: 12; v_gene: TRBV12-3/TRBV12-4; CDR3aa: CASSLAGRGQHF
abundance: once; len: 11; v_gene: TRBV11-3; CDR3aa: CASSLTGELFF
abundance: NA; len: 13; v_gene: TRBV27; CDR3aa: CASSLSPGRRPHF
abundance: NA; len: 14; v_gene: TRBV5-6; CDR3aa: CASSPEPSGDTQYF
abundance: NA; len: 13; v_gene: TRBV15; CDR3aa: CATSSSPFNEQFF
abundance: NA; len: 17; v_gene: TRBV6-1; CDR3aa: CASSELLGGVLNTEAFF
abundance: NA; len: 14; v_gene: TRBV2; CDR3aa: CASSVTGDNSPLHF
abundance: NA; len: 15; v_gene: TRBV29-1; CDR3aa: CSVEGPGGPGDTQYF
abundance: NA; len: 14; v_gene: TRBV6-5; CDR3aa: CASTGGAQIGELFF
abundance: once; len: 16; v_gene: TRBV7-9; CDR3aa: CASSKGTSGSQDTQYF
abundance: NA; len: 16; v_gene: TRBV7-2; CDR3aa: CASSLDKRKVNYGYTF
abundance: NA; len: 13; v_gene: TRBV20-1; CDR3aa: CSARGGGSYEQYF
abundance: few; len: 15; v_gene: TRBV3-1/TRBV3-2; CDR3aa: CASSQSGTGVEGYTF
abundance: NA; len: 12; v_gene: TRBV11-2; CDR3aa: CASEVHPGELFF
abundance: NA; len: 15; v_gene: TRBV9; CDR3aa: CASSVGDRPNQPQHF
abundance: NA; len: 19; v_gene: TRBV7-7; CDR3aa: CASSLYRYGQGPGSDEQYF
abundance: NA; len: 15; v_gene: TRBV18; CDR3aa: CASSPQREVPGELFF
abundance: NA; len: 11; v_gene: TRBV28; CDR3aa: CASSNTHERYF
abundance: NA; len: 19; v_gene: TRBV7-9; CDR3aa: CASSFRGTSGSSGANVLTF
abundance: NA; len: 14; v_gene: TRBV9; CDR3aa: CASSVVLARDTQYF
abundance: NA; len: 14; v_gene: TRBV19; CDR3aa: CASHNSPPNEKLFF
abundance: NA; len: 16; v_gene: TRBV10-2; CDR3aa: CASREGQAPYTGELFF
abundance: NA; len: 19; v_gene: TRBV7-3; CDR3aa: CASSLVGLAGGARSYEQYF
abundance: NA; len: 15; v_gene: TRBV25-1; CDR3aa: CASSDKDSSNQPQHF
abundance: NA; len: 14; v_gene: TRBV10-2; CDR3aa: CASSEPTGQGAAFF
abundance: NA; len: 15; v_gene: TRBV5-4; CDR3aa: CASSFGTSGIYEQYF
abundance: NA; len: 14; v_gene: TRBV11-2; CDR3aa: CASSARTVLETQYF
abundance: NA; len: 12; v_gene: TRBV25-1; CDR3aa: CASSPNGNTIYF
abundance: NA; len: 17; v_gene: TRBV27; CDR3aa: CASSGFQDPGMSRGYTF
abundance: once; len: 11; v_gene: TRBV14; CDR3aa: CASSKAYEQFF
abundance: NA; len: 16; v_gene: TRBV7-8; CDR3aa: CASSLATSGDSYEQYF
abundance: NA; len: 15; v_gene: TRBV4-1; CDR3aa: CASSPVTSGEETQYF
abundance: NA; len: 14; v_gene: TRBV29-1; CDR3aa: CSVAQRLANTEAFF
abundance: NA; len: 14; v_gene: TRBV9; CDR3aa: CASSVRTDNTEAFF
abundance: NA; len: 18; v_gene: TRBV7-8; CDR3aa: CASSLFGRSGGTYNEQFF
abundance: NA; len: 15; v_gene: TRBV3-1/TRBV3-2; CDR3aa: CASSQADLATDTQYF